This T cell receptor beta chain was profiled in a study of T cell changes during pregnancy in multiple sclerosis. There are 14 residues in the CDR3. The V gene's germline CDR1 is SNHLY and CDR2 FYNNEI. After removal of 6 bases from V and 7 bases from J, the junction contained 9 bases not matched to a gene. TCRdb's table, derived via immunoSEQ multiplex PCR, lists solely in-frame clones and lacks some. Of some 110,000 clones in the sample, under 95% were seen once. The specimen was peripheral blood, collected after pregnancy. The TCR comes from a female donor with multiple sclerosis, enrolled in a pregnancy study. The gene calls are TRBV2 and TRBJ1-2; 9 bases align to TRBD1. The chain's CDR3 is CASRTLQGAGGYTF. In nucleotides, the CDR3 is TGTGCCAGCAGGACCCTACAGGGGGCCGGTGGCTACACCTTC.